Each of the 10 T cell receptor beta chains below was sequenced from the same sample in a study of cytomegalovirus exposure and HLA in healthy donors. The primer mix had 60 Vbeta and 13 Jbeta primers. Only in-frame clones appear in the TCRdb table, and some are missing; sequencing was by immunoSEQ multiplex PCR. The data contain 40,000 or so clones, approximately 90% of them singletons. The source material was PBMCs. The receptors come from a woman in her 40s in good health and CMV-seropositive.

J is TRBJ2-5 and V is TRBV28, with 7 bases fitting TRBD1. Germline CDR1 reads MDHEN; CDR2 reads SYDVKM. CDR3 length: 15 residues. J gave up 2 bases and V 8 bases, and 11 bases lay outside the gene matches. CDR3 coding DNA: TGTGCCAGCTATTCTCTCAGGGGGTCACAAGAGACCCAGTACTTC. Protein sequence: CASYSLRGSQETQYF.

V is TRBV14 and J is TRBJ2-7; D call uncertain. V lost 3 bases and J 3 bases, leaving 15 bases between the germline ends. CDR1 is SGHDN, CDR2 FVKESK, per germline. The CDR3 runs to 15 residues. CDR3: CASSHVLGLNYEQYF. The DNA of the CDR3 is TGTGCCAGCAGCCATGTCCTGGGCCTTAACTACGAGCAGTACTTC.

This chain joins TRBV6-1 and TRBJ2-7; 8 bases are a match to TRBD2. The CDR3 consists of 12 residues. After removal of 6 bases from V and 7 bases from J, the junction contained 5 bases not matched to a gene. Germline CDR1 is MNHNS and CDR2 is SASEGT. CDR3 sequence (DNA): TGTGCCAGCAGGGGACTAGTCGGAGAGCAGTACTTC. This codes for CASRGLVGEQYF.

J is TRBJ1-6 and V is TRBV11-1; D unclear. The V gene lost 4 bases and the J gene lost 5 bases, with 12 bases spanning the gap. This CDR3 comprises 15 residues. Germline CDR1 is SGHAT and CDR2 is FQDESV (reference sequence). CDR3: CASSSDPGNNSPLHF. The CDR3 nucleotides read TGTGCCAGCAGCTCCGATCCGGGGAATAATTCACCCCTCCACTTT.

The chain joins TRBV7-2 to TRBJ2-3, with D possibly matching TRBD2 (7 bases). Trimming removed 5 bases from V and 3 bases from J, with 18 bases in between. The germline CDR1 and CDR2 sequences are SGHTA and FQGNSA. The CDR3 runs 16 residues. The CDR3 is CASSLTGGMSTDTQYF. The CDR3 coding sequence is TGTGCCAGCAGCCTCACGGGGGGCATGTCAACAGATACGCAGTATTTT.

The rearrangement uses TRBV5-1 and TRBJ2-1; 8 nucleotides align to TRBD2. Germline loops: CDR1 SGHRS, CDR2 YFSETQ. The CDR3 is made up of 16 amino acids. Germline trimming cut 6 bases from V and 4 bases from J; bases unmatched to any gene: 12. The CDR3 region is CASTPGGGGGYNEQFF. The DNA of the CDR3 is TGCGCCAGCACCCCGGGGGGGGGAGGGGGTTACAATGAGCAGTTCTTC.

The CDR3 loop is CASIQDTFSNQPQHF. Here the CDR3 DNA reads TGTGCCAGCATCCAGGACACGTTTAGCAATCAGCCCCAGCATTTT. This chain joins TRBV6-1 and TRBJ1-5; possibly TRBD1 for D (5 bases). Germline assignment: CDR1 MNHNS and CDR2 SASEGT. V was trimmed by 7 bases and J by 0 bases, leaving 13 bases between them. The CDR3 is 15 residues long.

The chain is built from TRBV6-5 and TRBJ1-5, with 7 bases aligning to TRBD1. The CDR3 loop spans 14 amino acids. The germline CDR1 and CDR2 sequences are MNHEY and SVGAGI. V lost 5 bases and J lost 5; bases outside the gene matches: 6. The CDR3 spells CASSVGQVYQPQHF. The CDR3 bases are TGTGCCAGCAGTGTCGGACAGGTTTATCAGCCCCAGCATTTT.

V gene TRBV19 combines with J gene TRBJ2-7, with 9 bases matching TRBD1. V lost 1 base to trimming and J lost 13 bases; unmatched junction nucleotides: 5. Germline V CDR1 and CDR2: LNHDA, SQIVND (reference sequence). The length of the CDR3 is 12 residues. This CDR3 reads CASSIGGDRVYF. CDR3 sequence (DNA): TGTGCCAGTAGTATAGGAGGGGACAGGGTCTACTTC.

On this clone itself: The junction departs from germline at one end; a sequencing error may be responsible. V is TRBV18 and J is TRBJ2-2; 8 bases match TRBD2. Germline lookup yields CDR1 KGHSH and CDR2 LQKENI. CDR3 length equals 16 residues. CDR3 bases: TGTGCCAGCTCGCCACCGGGACTAGAGCTCACCGGGGAGCTGTTTTTT. Its translation is CASSPPGLELTGELFF.